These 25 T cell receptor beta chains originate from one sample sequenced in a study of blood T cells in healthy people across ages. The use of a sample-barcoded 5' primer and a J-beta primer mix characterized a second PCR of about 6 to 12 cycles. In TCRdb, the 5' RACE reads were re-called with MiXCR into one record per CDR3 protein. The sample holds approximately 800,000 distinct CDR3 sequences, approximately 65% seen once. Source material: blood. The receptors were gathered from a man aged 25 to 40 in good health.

CDR3 DNA sequence: TGTGCCAGCAGCCAGGGACAGCCGAACTTATCTAGCACAGATACGCAGTATTTT. It specifies CASSQGQPNLSSTDTQYF. V and J are TRBV14 and TRBJ2-3, with 7 nucleotides matching TRBD1. J gave up 0 bases and V 3 bases, and 12 bases lay outside the gene matches. The CDR3 contains 18 residues. Germline V CDR1 and CDR2: SGHDN, FVKESK.

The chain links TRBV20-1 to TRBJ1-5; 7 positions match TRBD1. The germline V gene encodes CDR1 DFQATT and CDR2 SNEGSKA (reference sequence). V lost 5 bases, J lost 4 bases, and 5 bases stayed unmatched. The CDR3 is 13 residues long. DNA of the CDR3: TGCAGTGCTCCCAAACAGGGGAATCAGCCCCAGCATTTT. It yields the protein CSAPKQGNQPQHF.

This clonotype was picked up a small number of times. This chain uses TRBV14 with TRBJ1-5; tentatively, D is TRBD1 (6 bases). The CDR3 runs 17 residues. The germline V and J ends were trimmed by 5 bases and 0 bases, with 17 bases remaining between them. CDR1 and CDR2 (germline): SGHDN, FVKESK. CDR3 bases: TGTGCCAGCAGCAACCACTTCCGGGACACTAGCAATCAGCCCCAGCATTTT. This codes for CASSNHFRDTSNQPQHF.

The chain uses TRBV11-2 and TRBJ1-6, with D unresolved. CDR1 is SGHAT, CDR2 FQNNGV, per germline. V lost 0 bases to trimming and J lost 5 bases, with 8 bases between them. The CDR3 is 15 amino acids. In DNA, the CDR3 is TGTGCCAGCAGCTTAGATAGGCAGGATAATTCACCCCTCCACTTT. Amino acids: CASSLDRQDNSPLHF. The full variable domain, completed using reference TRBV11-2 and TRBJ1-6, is EAGVAQSPRYKIIEKRQSVAFWCNPISGHATLYWYQQILGQGPKLLIQFQNNGVVDDSQLPKDRFSAERLKGVDSTLKIQPAKLEDSAVYLCASSLDRQDNSPLHFGNGTRLTVT.

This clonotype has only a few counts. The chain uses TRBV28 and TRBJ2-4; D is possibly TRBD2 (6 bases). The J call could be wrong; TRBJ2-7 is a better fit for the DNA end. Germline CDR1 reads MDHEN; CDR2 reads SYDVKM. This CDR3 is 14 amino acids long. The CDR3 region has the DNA TGTGCCAGTAAATCCGGGACTGTTCTCCACGAGCAGTACTTC. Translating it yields CASKSGTVLHEQYF.

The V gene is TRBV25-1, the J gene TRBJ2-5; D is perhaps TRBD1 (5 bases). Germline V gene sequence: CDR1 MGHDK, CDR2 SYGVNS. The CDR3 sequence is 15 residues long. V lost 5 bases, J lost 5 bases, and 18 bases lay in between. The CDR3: CASSPLDRPGETQYF. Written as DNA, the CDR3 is TGTGCCAGCAGTCCGTTGGACCGGCCAGGGGAGACCCAGTACTTC.

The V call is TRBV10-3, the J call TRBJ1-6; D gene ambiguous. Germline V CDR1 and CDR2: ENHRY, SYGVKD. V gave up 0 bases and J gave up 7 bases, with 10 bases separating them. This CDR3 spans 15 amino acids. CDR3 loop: CAISESSPGNSPLHF. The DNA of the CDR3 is TGTGCCATCAGTGAGTCTAGCCCGGGGAATTCACCCCTCCACTTT.

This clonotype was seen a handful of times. CDR3 coding DNA: TGTGCCAGCAGCCGGAAACAGGGAAACATTCAGTACTTC. As protein: CASSRKQGNIQYF. This chain uses TRBV7-8 with TRBJ2-4; possibly TRBD1 for D (6 bases). V shed 5 bases and J shed 6 bases, with 11 bases lying between them. CDR3 size: 13 residues. CDR1 and CDR2 from the germline V gene are SGHVS and FQNEAQ.

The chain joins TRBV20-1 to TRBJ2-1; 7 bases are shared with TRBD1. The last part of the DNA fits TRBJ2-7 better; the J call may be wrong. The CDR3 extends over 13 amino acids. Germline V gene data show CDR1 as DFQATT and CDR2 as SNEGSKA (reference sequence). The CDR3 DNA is TGCAGTGCTACCGGGACAGACTCCTACGAGCAGTACTTC. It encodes CSATGTDSYEQYF.

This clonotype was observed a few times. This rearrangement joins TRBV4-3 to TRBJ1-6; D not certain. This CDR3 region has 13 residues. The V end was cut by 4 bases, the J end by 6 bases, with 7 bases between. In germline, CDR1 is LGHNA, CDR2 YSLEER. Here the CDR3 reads CASSPRLNSPLHF. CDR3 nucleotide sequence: TGCGCCAGCAGCCCACGACTTAATTCACCCCTCCACTTT.

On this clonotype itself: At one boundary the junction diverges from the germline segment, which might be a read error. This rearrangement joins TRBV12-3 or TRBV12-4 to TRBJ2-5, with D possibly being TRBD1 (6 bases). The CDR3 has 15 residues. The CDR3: CASSLGRGSQGTQYF. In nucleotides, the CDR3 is TGTGCCAGCAGTTTAGGCAGGGGAAGCCAAGGGACCCAGTACTTC.

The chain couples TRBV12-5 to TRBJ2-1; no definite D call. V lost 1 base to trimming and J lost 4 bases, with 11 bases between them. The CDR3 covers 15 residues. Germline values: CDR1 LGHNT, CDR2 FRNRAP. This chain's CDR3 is CASGLEGKIYNEQFF. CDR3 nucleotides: TGTGCTAGTGGTTTGGAAGGGAAAATATACAATGAGCAGTTCTTC.

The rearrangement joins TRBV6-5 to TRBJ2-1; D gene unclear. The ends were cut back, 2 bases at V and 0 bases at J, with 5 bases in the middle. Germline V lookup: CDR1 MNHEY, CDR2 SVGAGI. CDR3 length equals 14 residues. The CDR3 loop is CASSYLSSYNEQFF. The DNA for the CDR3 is TGTGCCAGCAGTTACCTGAGCTCCTACAATGAGCAGTTCTTC.

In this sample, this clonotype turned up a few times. This CDR3 reads CSARAGETQYF. CDR3 in DNA: TGCAGTGCTAGAGCGGGGGAGACCCAGTACTTC. The chain uses TRBV20-1 and TRBJ2-7; maybe TRBD2 (5 bases). The better agreement between TRBJ2-5 and the DNA end casts doubt on the J call. Germline assignment: CDR1 DFQATT and CDR2 SNEGSKA (reference sequence). The CDR3 is 11 amino acids.

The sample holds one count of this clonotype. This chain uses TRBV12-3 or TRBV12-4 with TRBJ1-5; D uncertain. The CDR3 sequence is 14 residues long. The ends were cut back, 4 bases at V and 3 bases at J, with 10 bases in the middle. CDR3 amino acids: CASSSRVANQPQHF. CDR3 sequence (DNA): TGTGCCAGCAGTTCAAGGGTGGCCAATCAGCCCCAGCATTTT.

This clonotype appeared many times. The CDR3 nucleotides read TGTGCCATCAGTGAGATGGGGAGCTCCTACGAGCAGTACTTC. Protein sequence: CAISEMGSSYEQYF. The chain links TRBV10-3 to TRBJ2-7, with TRBD2 as a possible D gene (5 bases). This CDR3 comprises 14 residues. The V end lost 2 bases, the J end lost 0 bases, and 8 bases lay between the germline ends. Germline V gene sequence: CDR1 ENHRY, CDR2 SYGVKD.

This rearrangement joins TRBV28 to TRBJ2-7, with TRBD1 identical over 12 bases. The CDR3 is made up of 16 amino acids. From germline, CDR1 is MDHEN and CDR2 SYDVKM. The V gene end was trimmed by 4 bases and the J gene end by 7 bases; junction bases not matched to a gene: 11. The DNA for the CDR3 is TGTGCCAGCAGTTCCCTACCGGGACAGGGGGCTAGGGAGCAGTACTTC. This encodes CASSSLPGQGAREQYF.

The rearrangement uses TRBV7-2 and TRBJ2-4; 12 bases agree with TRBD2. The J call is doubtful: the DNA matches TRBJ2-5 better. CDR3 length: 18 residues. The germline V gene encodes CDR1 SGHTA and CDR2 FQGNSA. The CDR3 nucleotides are TGTGCCAGCAGCTTAGGGGTACTAGCGGGGGGAACCGGGGAGACCCAGTACTTC. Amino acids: CASSLGVLAGGTGETQYF.

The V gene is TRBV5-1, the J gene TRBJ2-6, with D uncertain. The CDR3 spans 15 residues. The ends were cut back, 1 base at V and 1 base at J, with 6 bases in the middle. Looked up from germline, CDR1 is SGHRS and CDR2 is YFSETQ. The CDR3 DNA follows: TGCGCCAGCAGCTTGAGGTATTCTGGGGCCAACGTCCTGACTTTC. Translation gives CASSLRYSGANVLTF.

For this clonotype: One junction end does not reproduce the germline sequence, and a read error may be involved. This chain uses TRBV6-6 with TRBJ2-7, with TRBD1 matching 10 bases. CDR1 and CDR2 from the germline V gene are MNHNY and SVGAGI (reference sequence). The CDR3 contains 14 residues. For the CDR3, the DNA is TGTGCCGGCAGGAAAGGACAGGGGGACTACGAGCAGTACTTC. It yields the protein CAGRKGQGDYEQYF.

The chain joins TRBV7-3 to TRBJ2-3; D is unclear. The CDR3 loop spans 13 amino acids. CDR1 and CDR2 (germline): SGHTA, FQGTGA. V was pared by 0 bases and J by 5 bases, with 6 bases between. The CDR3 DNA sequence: TGTGCCAGCAGCTTAACAGTTGGAGATACGCAGTATTTT. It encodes CASSLTVGDTQYF.

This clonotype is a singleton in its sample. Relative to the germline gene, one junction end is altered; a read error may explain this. As DNA, the CDR3 is TGTGCCAGCAGTTTTGCAACTAATGAAAAAGTGTTTTTT. Protein product: CASSFATNEKVFF. The chain recombines TRBV28 with TRBJ1-4; unclear D gene. Germline CDR1 reads MDHEN; CDR2 reads SYDVKM. This CDR3 has 13 residues.

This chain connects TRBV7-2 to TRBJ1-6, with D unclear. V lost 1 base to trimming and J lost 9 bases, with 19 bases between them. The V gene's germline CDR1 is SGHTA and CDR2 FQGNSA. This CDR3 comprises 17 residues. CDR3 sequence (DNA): TGTGCCAGCAGCTTAGAAGTTATGGGCAGGAGTGGTTCACCCCTCCACTTT. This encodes CASSLEVMGRSGSPLHF.

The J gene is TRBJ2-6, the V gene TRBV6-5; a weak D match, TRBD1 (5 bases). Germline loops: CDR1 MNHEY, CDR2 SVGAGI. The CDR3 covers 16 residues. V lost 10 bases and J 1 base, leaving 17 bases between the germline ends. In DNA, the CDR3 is TGTGCCACCGCGGACATACCTTATTCTGGGGCCAACGTCCTGACTTTC. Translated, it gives CATADIPYSGANVLTF.

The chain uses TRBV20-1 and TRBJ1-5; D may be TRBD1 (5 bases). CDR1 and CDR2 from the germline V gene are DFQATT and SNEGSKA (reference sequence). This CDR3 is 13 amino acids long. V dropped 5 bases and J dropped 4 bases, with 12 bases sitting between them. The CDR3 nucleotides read TGCAGTGCTCCCTCCCGGGGGAATCAGCCCCAGCATTTT. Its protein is CSAPSRGNQPQHF.